This paragraph reports one TCR delta chain. This sample is part of a study of gamma-delta chains in newborns, infants, children. Across the whole study: Innate gammadelta T cells reportedly expand polyclonally right after birth, driven by microbial exposure, per the title.

TCRdb repeated clone calling on the reads with CATT. Here the sample spans more than 6,500 delta-chain clones, 2% to 2.5% being singletons. Trimming cost V 2 bases and J 0 bases; bases outside gene matches: 18. Germline CDR1 and CDR2: TSWWSYY and QGS. This CDR3 is built from 23 residues. The sample taken for sequencing was blood. This sequence was found in a child who was a newborn, infant or young child, either healthy, febrile or measles-vaccinated (not recorded which). The J gene is TRDJ3, the V gene TRDV1, with 8 bases lining up with TRDD3. The CDR3 is CALGEATPLNWGLSSWDTRQMFF. The CDR3 bases are TGTGCTCTTGGGGAAGCAACTCCCCTCAACTGGGGGCTTAGCTCCTGGGACACCCGACAGATGTTTTTC.